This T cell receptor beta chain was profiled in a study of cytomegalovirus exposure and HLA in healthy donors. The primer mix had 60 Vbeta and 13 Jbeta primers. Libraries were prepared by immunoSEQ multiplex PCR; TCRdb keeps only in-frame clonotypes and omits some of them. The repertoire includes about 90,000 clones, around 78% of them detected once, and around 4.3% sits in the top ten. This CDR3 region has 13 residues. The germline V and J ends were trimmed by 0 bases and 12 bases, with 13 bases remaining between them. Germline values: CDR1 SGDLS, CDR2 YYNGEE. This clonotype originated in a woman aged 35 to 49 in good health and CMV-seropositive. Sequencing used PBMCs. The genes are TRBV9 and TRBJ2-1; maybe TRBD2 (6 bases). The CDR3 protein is CASSVGGGGLQFF. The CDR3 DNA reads TGTGCCAGCAGCGTAGGTGGGGGAGGATTGCAGTTCTTC. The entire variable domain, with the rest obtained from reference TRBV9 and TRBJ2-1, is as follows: DSGVTQTPKHLITATGQRVTLRCSPRSGDLSVYWYQQSLDQGLQFLIQYYNGEERAKGNILERFSAQQFPDLHSELNLSSLELGDSALYFCASSVGGGGLQFFGPGTRLTVL.